Each of the 28 T cell receptor beta chains below was sequenced from the same sample in a study of radiotherapy plus CTLA-4 blockade in lung cancer. Assay used: immunoSEQ multiplex PCR; TCRdb lists only in-frame clones, some missing. The sample carries around 70,000 clones, around nine tenths recorded once. The source was peripheral blood, collected from a patient treated with radiotherapy plus ipilimumab. These receptors came from a human donor with non-small cell lung cancer that progressed on radiotherapy plus ipilimumab.

The chain combines TRBV9 with TRBJ1-1, with TRBD1 matching 8 bases. Unmatched junction bases numbered 8, after V lost 5 bases and J lost 5 bases. This CDR3 contains 14 residues. The germline V gene has CDR1 SGDLS and CDR2 YYNGEE. The CDR3 region has the DNA TGTGCCAGCAGTAAGACAGGGGATTTTACTGAAGCTTTCTTT. This gives the protein CASSKTGDFTEAFF.

The CDR3 spells CASSLDRVAGGLGQETQYF. The CDR3, as DNA: TGTGCCAGCAGCTTAGATCGGGTAGCGGGAGGGTTGGGACAAGAGACCCAGTACTTC. This chain links TRBV11-2 with TRBJ2-5; TRBD2 matches at 11 bases. Germline V gene sequence: CDR1 SGHAT, CDR2 FQNNGV. The CDR3 extends over 19 amino acids. Trimming removed 0 bases from V and 2 bases from J; junction bases left unmatched: 11.

The chain uses TRBV28 and TRBJ2-7; 8 bases fit TRBD2. Germline assignment: CDR1 MDHEN and CDR2 SYDVKM. The CDR3 loop spans 13 amino acids. Trimming cost V 7 bases and J 5 bases; bases outside gene matches: 7. The CDR3 sequence is CASITGGANEQYF. The CDR3, as DNA: TGTGCCAGCATCACCGGGGGGGCCAACGAGCAGTACTTC.

In its sample, this clone was seen once. The chain recombines TRBV2 with TRBJ1-4, with D uncertain. The V and J ends lost 1 base and 3 bases respectively, with 9 bases between them. The germline gives CDR1 SNHLY, CDR2 FYNNEI. This CDR3 has 15 amino acids. CDR3 protein: CASSEVGEPNEKLFF. In nucleotides, the CDR3 is TGTGCCAGCAGTGAAGTCGGGGAGCCTAATGAAAAACTGTTTTTT.

This clone was picked up a small number of times. This chain links TRBV28 with TRBJ2-2, with 7 bases that match TRBD2. The CDR3 is made up of 15 amino acids. Germline V gene data show CDR1 as MDHEN and CDR2 as SYDVKM. Trimming took 1 base from V and 7 from J; bases not matched to a gene: 6. The chain's CDR3 is CASSLLSGTVGELFF. CDR3 nucleotides: TGTGCCAGCAGTTTATTAAGCGGGACGGTCGGGGAGCTGTTTTTT.

The chain has TRBV28 and TRBJ2-2; TRBD1 might be the D (5 bases). V lost 6 bases to trimming and J lost 3 bases, with 14 bases between them. This CDR3 is built from 15 residues. The germline V gene has CDR1 MDHEN and CDR2 SYDVKM. DNA of the CDR3: TGTGCCAGCAGGCCGGACAAGCTTTACACCGGGGAGCTGTTTTTT. Encoded protein: CASRPDKLYTGELFF.

The rearrangement uses TRBV11-3 and TRBJ2-2; D uncertain. Germline loops: CDR1 SGHNT, CDR2 YENEEA. The germline V and J ends were trimmed by 5 bases and 0 bases, with 16 bases remaining between them. There are 17 residues in the CDR3. The CDR3 region is CASSPTTGRSNTGELFF. The CDR3 DNA sequence: TGTGCCAGCAGCCCAACTACCGGTAGATCGAACACCGGGGAGCTGTTTTTT.

The V call is TRBV19, the J call TRBJ1-2; D ambiguous. The CDR3 is 15 residues long. CDR1 is LNHDA, CDR2 SQIVND, per germline (reference sequence). Deletions cut 0 bases from V and 5 bases from J, with 13 bases between. This CDR3 reads CASSIDLAARYGYTF. In DNA form, the CDR3 reads TGTGCCAGTAGTATAGATCTGGCAGCTCGGTATGGCTACACCTTC.

V usage is TRBV28 and J usage is TRBJ1-2, with 11 bases that match TRBD1. Germline CDR1 and CDR2: MDHEN and SYDVKM. The V gene end was trimmed by 9 bases and the J gene end by 0 bases; junction bases not matched to a gene: 9. The CDR3 spans 16 residues. The CDR3 region has the DNA TGTGCCAGTACCCGGACAGGGGGCGTTTCTAACTATGGCTACACCTTC. Protein sequence: CASTRTGGVSNYGYTF.

The V gene is TRBV30, the J gene TRBJ1-2; 7 nucleotides agree with TRBD1. V trimming: 0 bases; J trimming: 7 bases; junction bases outside the gene matches: 5. Germline V gives CDR1 GTSNPN, CDR2 SVGIG (reference sequence). The CDR3 loop spans 13 amino acids. CDR3 sequence: CAWSVQAGGGYTF. DNA for the CDR3: TGTGCCTGGAGTGTACAGGCAGGGGGTGGCTACACCTTC. The whole variable domain, remainder taken from reference TRBV30 and TRBJ1-2, is SQTIHQWPATLVQPVGSPLSLECTVEGTSNPNLYWYRQAAGRGLQLLFYSVGIGQISSEVPQNLSASRPQDRQFILSSKKLLLSDSGFYLCAWSVQAGGGYTFGSGTRLTVV.

J is TRBJ2-3 and V is TRBV27; 8 nucleotides align to TRBD1. The J segment lost 6 bases and the V segment lost 6 bases, leaving 23 bases of the junction unmatched. The CDR3 sequence is 19 residues long. CDR1 is MNHEY and CDR2 is SMNVEV in the germline V gene (reference sequence). The CDR3 is CASRSRVYRQGASSDTQYF. CDR3 bases: TGTGCCAGCAGATCTCGGGTTTATCGGCAGGGGGCCTCCTCGGATACGCAGTATTTT.

The chain uses TRBV19 and TRBJ1-1; D unclear. Trimming took off 9 bases at V and 0 bases at J, with 11 bases between the two ends. The CDR3 runs 13 residues. Germline assignment: CDR1 LNHDA and CDR2 SQIVND (reference sequence). DNA for the CDR3: TGTGCCAGCTCTCATATTATGAACACTGAAGCTTTCTTT. This translates into CASSHIMNTEAFF. Full variable domain (rest looked up from reference TRBV19 and TRBJ1-1): DGGITQSPKYLFRKEGQNVTLSCEQNLNHDAMYWYRQDPGQGLRLIYYSQIVNDFQKGDIAEGYSVSREKKESFPLTVTSAQKNPTAFYLCASSHIMNTEAFFGQGTRLTVV.

In DNA, the CDR3 is TGTGCCAGCCGGATCCTTGAGGGACACAGTGGCAATCAGCCCCAGCATTTT. It codes for CASRILEGHSGNQPQHF. The chain combines TRBV28 with TRBJ1-5, with a tentative D call TRBD1 (6 bases). Germline assignment: CDR1 MDHEN and CDR2 SYDVKM. The CDR3 contains 17 residues. Trimming took 8 bases from V and 2 from J, leaving 22 bases between them.

V is TRBV2 and J is TRBJ2-3; the match to TRBD2 covers 14 bases. V trimming: 8 bases; J trimming: 6 bases; junction bases outside the gene matches: 7. Germline CDR1 reads SNHLY; CDR2 reads FYNNEI. The CDR3 is 15 residues long. CDR3 in DNA: TGTGCCAGCGCCCCGGGACTAGCGGGAGCGGATACGCAGTATTTT. Its protein product is CASAPGLAGADTQYF.

The chain has TRBV5-6 and TRBJ2-5, with D tentatively TRBD1 (5 bases). Germline CDR1 and CDR2: SGHDT and YYEEEE. The CDR3 is made up of 16 amino acids. V was shortened by 0 bases and J by 5 bases, with 17 bases between the two germline ends. CDR3 in amino acids: CASSLGAGSVSETQYF. The CDR3 DNA sequence: TGTGCCAGCAGCTTGGGAGCAGGGTCGGTGTCGGAGACCCAGTACTTC.

The chain carries TRBV18 and TRBJ1-1; 9 bases are a match to TRBD1. V lost 6 bases and J lost 1; bases outside the gene matches: 6. Germline-derived CDR1 and CDR2 are KGHSH and LQKENI. This CDR3 has 15 amino acids. The CDR3 nucleotides read TGTGCCAGCTCGCGGACAGGGGACCAGAACACTGAAGCTTTCTTT. Translated, it gives CASSRTGDQNTEAFF.

The table lists this clone with a few counts. CDR3 in DNA: TGCGCCAGCAGTAGAGGCTCCGGGGAGCTGTTTTTT. Its translation: CASSRGSGELFF. This sequence joins TRBV10-1 and TRBJ2-2; D remains ambiguous. The V end lost 5 bases, the J end lost 6 bases, and 7 bases lay between the germline ends. This CDR3 contains 12 residues. The germline V gene encodes CDR1 WNHNN and CDR2 SYGVQD (reference sequence).

This clone appeared a single time. The J gene is TRBJ1-2, the V gene TRBV7-8; weak D call: TRBD1 (6 bases). Germline lookup yields CDR1 SGHVS and CDR2 FQNEAQ. The CDR3 has 14 residues. Trimming pared 3 bases from V and 4 bases from J, leaving 12 bases between. The CDR3 coding sequence is TGTGCCAGCAGCTTTGGTCAGGGGAGCTATGGCTACACCTTC. The encoded protein is CASSFGQGSYGYTF.

The chain combines TRBV6-6 with TRBJ2-7; D gene unclear. V lost 6 bases, J lost 2 bases, and 8 bases lay in between. This CDR3 spans 12 amino acids. CDR1 and CDR2 from the germline V gene are MNHNY and SVGAGI (reference sequence). CDR3 loop: CASRLPPYEQYV. The CDR3 bases are TGTGCCAGCAGATTACCTCCCTACGAGCAGTACGTC.

This sequence joins TRBV5-4 and TRBJ2-3; TRBD2 is a possible D gene (7 bases). Trimming removed 0 bases at V and 2 bases at J, with 10 bases between. The germline V gene encodes CDR1 SGHNT and CDR2 YYREEE (reference sequence). The CDR3 totals 15 residues. CDR3 nucleotide sequence: TGTGCCAGCAGCTTGGTAGGGGGGGACACAGATACGCAGTATTTT. Translated, it gives CASSLVGGDTDTQYF.

The J gene is TRBJ2-2, the V gene TRBV4-1; D not certain. Trimming removed 3 bases from V and 9 bases from J, with 23 bases in between. The CDR3 consists of 17 residues. Germline-derived CDR1 and CDR2 are MGHRA and YSYEKL. The CDR3 loop reads CASSQLFPPSASRELFF. The DNA of the CDR3 is TGCGCCAGCAGCCAGCTCTTTCCCCCCTCTGCAAGCCGGGAGCTGTTTTTT.

The chain joins TRBV5-4 to TRBJ1-2; possible D gene TRBD1, 6 bases. CDR3 length: 15 amino acids. Germline loops: CDR1 SGHNT, CDR2 YYREEE (reference sequence). Trimming removed 4 bases from V and 4 bases from J, with 17 bases in between. The CDR3 protein is CASSLGQPDVYGYTF. The CDR3, as DNA: TGTGCCAGCAGCCTAGGACAGCCCGATGTCTATGGCTACACCTTC. The full variable domain, with the rest looked up from reference TRBV5-4 and TRBJ1-2, is ETGVTQSPTHLIKTRGQQVTLRCSSQSGHNTVSWYQQALGQGPQFIFQYYREEENGRGNFPPRFSGLQFPNYSSELNVNALELDDSALYLCASSLGQPDVYGYTFGSGTRLTVV.

The chain is built from TRBV5-1 and TRBJ2-5; 7 bases are shared with TRBD2. This CDR3 is built from 15 residues. Germline V CDR1 and CDR2: SGHRS, YFSETQ. V lost 2 bases, J lost 4 bases, and 8 bases stayed unmatched. This chain's CDR3 is CASSFRGGAGETQYF. For the CDR3, the DNA is TGCGCCAGCAGCTTTCGGGGAGGGGCGGGAGAGACCCAGTACTTC.

The chain recombines TRBV5-4 with TRBJ2-2; D remains ambiguous. CDR1 is SGHNT, CDR2 YYREEE, per germline (reference sequence). The CDR3 spans 14 residues. V dropped 3 bases and J dropped 1 base, with 7 bases sitting between them. CDR3 coding DNA: TGTGCCAGCAGCTACACAGAGAACACCGGGGAGCTGTTTTTT. This gives the protein CASSYTENTGELFF.

The chain carries TRBV27 and TRBJ2-1, with 7 bases that match TRBD2. The CDR3 spans 18 residues. The V gene end was trimmed by 0 bases and the J gene end by 3 bases; junction bases not matched to a gene: 11. CDR1 is MNHEY and CDR2 is SMNVEV in the germline V gene (reference sequence). The CDR3 loop is CASSLSFLAGEYYNEQFF. Here the CDR3 DNA reads TGTGCCAGCAGTTTATCGTTCTTGGCGGGAGAGTACTACAATGAGCAGTTCTTC.

The rearrangement links TRBV29-1 to TRBJ2-1, with D possibly being TRBD2 (6 bases). CDR3 length equals 11 residues. Germline lookup yields CDR1 SQVTM and CDR2 ANQGSEA. V was trimmed by 7 bases and J by 6 bases, leaving 10 bases between them. The CDR3 sequence: CSAGTSNEQFF. DNA of the CDR3: TGCAGCGCCGGGACTTCCAATGAGCAGTTCTTC.

This chain uses TRBV27 with TRBJ2-4; possible D gene TRBD1, 6 bases. Germline V gives CDR1 MNHEY, CDR2 SMNVEV (reference sequence). The CDR3 consists of 17 residues. The V gene lost 5 bases and the J gene lost 0 bases, with 17 bases spanning the gap. DNA of the CDR3: TGTGCCAGCAGTCTACAGGGTTTCGGACTAGCCAAAAACATTCAGTACTTC. This encodes CASSLQGFGLAKNIQYF.

The V gene is TRBV28, the J gene TRBJ2-7, with D unclear. V lost 2 bases and J lost 3, with 5 bases in between. Germline-derived CDR1 and CDR2 are MDHEN and SYDVKM. CDR3 length: 12 residues. CDR3 loop: CASSLPGYEQYV. CDR3 nucleotides: TGTGCCAGCAGTTTACCGGGCTACGAGCAGTACGTC.